The 25 T cell receptor beta chains below were found in one sample sequenced in a study of cytomegalovirus exposure and HLA in healthy donors. Primers: 60 Vbeta forward and 13 Jbeta reverse. The method was immunoSEQ multiplex PCR; TCRdb's version includes in-frame clones alone and lacks a portion of them. The sample includes fewer than 200,000 clones, less than 90% of them seen just once. What was sequenced was PBMCs. The receptors shown here come from a man aged 50 or older in good health and CMV-seronegative.

The J gene is TRBJ1-5, the V gene TRBV6-5, with TRBD1 as a possible D gene (5 bases). The germline V gene encodes CDR1 MNHEY and CDR2 SVGAGI. Trimming cost V 3 bases and J 3 bases, with 9 bases left between them. The CDR3 runs to 14 residues. CDR3 sequence: CASSYAGPNQPQHF. CDR3 bases: TGTGCCAGCAGTTATGCGGGGCCCAATCAGCCCCAGCATTTT.

This chain links TRBV29-1 with TRBJ1-1; D not resolved. This CDR3 contains 14 residues. The V gene lost 6 bases and the J gene lost 1 base, with 15 bases spanning the gap. Germline values: CDR1 SQVTM, CDR2 ANQGSEA. The CDR3 reads CSVKPSWANTEAFF. The CDR3 DNA follows: TGCAGCGTCAAACCTAGCTGGGCGAACACTGAAGCTTTCTTT.

J is TRBJ2-6 and V is TRBV5-5; 8 bases line up with TRBD1. V was clipped by 0 bases and J by 0 bases; unmatched bases: 5. Germline CDR1 SGHKS, CDR2 YYEKEE (reference sequence). The CDR3 totals 18 residues. CDR3 nucleotide sequence: TGTGCCAGCAGCTTGGCGGGGACAGGAGCCTCTGGGGCCAACGTCCTGACTTTC. Its protein product is CASSLAGTGASGANVLTF.

This clone was observed a handful of times. This chain uses TRBV6-6 with TRBJ1-1; D is unresolved. V was clipped by 6 bases and J by 1 base, with 6 bases between them. Germline CDR1 and CDR2: MNHNY and SVGAGI (reference sequence). The CDR3 has 12 residues. The CDR3 loop is CASSIQNTEAFF. The CDR3 region has the DNA TGTGCCAGCAGCATACAGAACACTGAAGCTTTCTTT.

For the CDR3, the DNA is TGTGCCAGCAGTTACTCGATTCCCGGGATCCAAGAGACCCAGTACTTC. As protein: CASSYSIPGIQETQYF. The chain carries TRBV6-5 and TRBJ2-5; D perhaps matches TRBD2 (5 bases). There are 16 residues in the CDR3. Per the germline V gene, CDR1 is MNHEY and CDR2 is SVGAGI. The V gene lost 0 bases and the J gene lost 1 base, with 12 bases spanning the gap.

Only one count was recorded for this clone. This sequence joins TRBV5-6 and TRBJ1-2, with D possibly TRBD1 on 5 matching bases. Trimming removed 4 bases at V and 2 bases at J, with 15 bases between. CDR1 and CDR2 from the germline V gene are SGHDT and YYEEEE. This CDR3 contains 15 residues. The CDR3 loop is CASSPVWQGNYGYTF. In nucleotides, the CDR3 is TGTGCCAGCAGCCCCGTTTGGCAGGGCAACTATGGCTACACCTTC.

The rearrangement uses TRBV5-4 and TRBJ2-7; TRBD1 aligns across 9 bases. The ends lost 4 bases at V and 5 bases at J; junction bases unmatched: 10. Germline lookup yields CDR1 SGHNT and CDR2 YYREEE (reference sequence). The length of the CDR3 is 15 residues. The CDR3 loop reads CASSGGTGSRNEQYF. The CDR3 DNA is TGTGCCAGCAGCGGGGGGACAGGGTCGAGGAACGAGCAGTACTTC.

This clone was counted between two and nine times. The CDR3 DNA follows: TGTGCCAGCAGCCCTTACCGGGACAGACTCAATCAGCCCCAGCATTTT. Amino acid sequence: CASSPYRDRLNQPQHF. This chain uses TRBV7-6 with TRBJ1-5, with 7 bases matching TRBD1. Germline lookup yields CDR1 SGHVS and CDR2 FNYEAQ. The trim removed 5 bases at V and 3 bases at J, leaving 10 bases unmatched. CDR3 length: 16 amino acids.

This clone was seen only a few times. This chain connects TRBV2 to TRBJ2-7; D gene unclear. The V end lost 6 bases, the J end lost 1 base, and 16 bases lay between the germline ends. The CDR3 has 15 residues. CDR1 is SNHLY, CDR2 FYNNEI, per germline. The CDR3 is CASSLRYLISYEQYF. The CDR3 DNA sequence: TGTGCCAGCAGCCTGCGCTACTTGATTTCCTACGAGCAGTACTTC.

The chain couples TRBV4-1 to TRBJ1-2, with D possibly being TRBD1 (6 bases). The CDR3 covers 15 residues. Trimming left V 2 bases short and J 4 bases short, with 14 bases between. Germline CDR1 and CDR2: MGHRA and YSYEKL. DNA for the CDR3: TGCGCCAGCAGCCAACTAGGGGGTGTCAGCTATGGCTACACCTTC. Encoded protein: CASSQLGGVSYGYTF.

The rearrangement links TRBV19 to TRBJ2-3, with TRBD2 as a possible D gene (6 bases). This CDR3 is built from 16 residues. Deletions cut 9 bases from V and 0 bases from J, with 19 bases between. The germline V gene encodes CDR1 LNHDA and CDR2 SQIVND (reference sequence). This chain's CDR3 is CASKVGGAASTDTQYF. The DNA for the CDR3 is TGTGCCAGCAAAGTCGGAGGGGCCGCTAGCACAGATACGCAGTATTTT.

The V call is TRBV10-3, the J call TRBJ2-5; 10 bases fit TRBD1. The junction had 9 bases not matched to a gene; V was cut back by 4 bases and J by 10 bases. The germline V gene encodes CDR1 ENHRY and CDR2 SYGVKD. CDR3 length equals 14 residues. The CDR3 coding sequence is TGTGCCATCAGTGGGGGACAGGGGATAGGGGGCCAGTACTTC. Translating it yields CAISGGQGIGGQYF.

This sequence joins TRBV19 and TRBJ2-4, with 9 bases matching TRBD1. This CDR3 spans 17 amino acids. CDR1 and CDR2 (germline): LNHDA, SQIVND (reference sequence). The V and J ends lost 7 bases and 4 bases, in that order; junction bases with no gene match: 14. CDR3 coding DNA: TGTGCCAGTACCCCACGTCCCCGCGGACAGGGGAAAAACATTCAGTACTTC. Translated, it gives CASTPRPRGQGKNIQYF. Complete variable domain (other parts from reference TRBV19 and TRBJ2-4): DGGITQSPKYLFRKEGQNVTLSCEQNLNHDAMYWYRQDPGQGLRLIYYSQIVNDFQKGDIAEGYSVSREKKESFPLTVTSAQKNPTAFYLCASTPRPRGQGKNIQYFGAGTRLSVL.

The rearrangement links TRBV7-2 to TRBJ1-5, with TRBD1 as a possible D gene (6 bases). The CDR3 is 15 amino acids. Trimming pared 3 bases from V and 2 bases from J, leaving 11 bases between. Germline V gives CDR1 SGHTA, CDR2 FQGNSA. The CDR3 DNA sequence: TGTGCCAGCAGCTTGGGGGCTACGGGCAATCAGCCCCAGCATTTT. Residues: CASSLGATGNQPQHF.

In its sample, this clone was seen once. The chain uses TRBV29-1 and TRBJ1-2; a possible D gene is TRBD1 (6 bases). The CDR3 is 14 amino acids. Trimming stripped 5 bases from V and 2 bases from J, with 15 bases between. The germline V gene has CDR1 SQVTM and CDR2 ANQGSEA. Written as DNA, the CDR3 is TGCAGCGTTCCCCTGACAGGTTTCAACTATGGCTACACCTTC. Its protein product is CSVPLTGFNYGYTF.

The V and J genes are TRBV7-9 and TRBJ1-2; perhaps TRBD1 as D (6 bases). Per germline, CDR1 SEHNR and CDR2 FQNEAQ (reference sequence). The CDR3 runs to 15 residues. V shed 2 bases and J shed 4 bases, with 14 bases lying between them. The CDR3 DNA reads as TGTGCCAGCAGCTTATGGAACAGGGCGCCCTATGGCTACACCTTC. Its protein is CASSLWNRAPYGYTF.

V gene TRBV29-1 combines with J gene TRBJ2-3; perhaps TRBD2 as D (5 bases). Per germline, CDR1 SQVTM and CDR2 ANQGSEA. V dropped 7 bases and J dropped 3 bases, with 23 bases sitting between them. The CDR3 has 16 residues. CDR3 amino acids: CSAQSYRLPTTDTQYF. The CDR3 nucleotides read TGCAGCGCACAGAGTTATCGACTACCCACGACAGATACGCAGTATTTT.

The chain combines TRBV30 with TRBJ2-1, with TRBD2 identical over 8 bases. Trimming cost V 5 bases and J 5 bases; bases outside gene matches: 8. CDR3 length: 14 residues. Germline CDR1 is GTSNPN and CDR2 is SVGIG (reference sequence). The CDR3 here is CAWDPGLGNNEQFF. DNA of the CDR3: TGTGCCTGGGACCCGGGACTAGGCAACAATGAGCAGTTCTTC.

The J gene is TRBJ1-2, the V gene TRBV28; 8 bases are shared with TRBD1. Germline CDR1 is MDHEN and CDR2 is SYDVKM. CDR3 size: 12 residues. The trim removed 4 bases at V and 8 bases at J, leaving 3 bases unmatched. The CDR3 protein is CASSWTGLGYTF. The CDR3, as DNA: TGTGCCAGCAGTTGGACAGGGCTCGGCTACACCTTC.

This clone was seen a handful of times. This chain connects TRBV7-8 to TRBJ2-7, with TRBD2 as a possible D gene (6 bases). The CDR3 is 13 residues long. Looked up from germline, CDR1 is SGHVS and CDR2 is FQNEAQ. V was trimmed by 3 bases and J by 2 bases, leaving 8 bases between them. Written as DNA, the CDR3 is TGTGCCAGCAGCTTCCGACTAGCCTACGAGCAGTACTTC. Translating gives CASSFRLAYEQYF.

V usage is TRBV7-2 and J usage is TRBJ2-2, with 13 bases lining up with TRBD2. Germline lookup yields CDR1 SGHTA and CDR2 FQGNSA. The V segment lost 5 bases and the J segment 4 bases; nucleotides outside the gene matches: 13. CDR3 length equals 19 residues. The CDR3 loop is CASSRTISTSGRGTGELFF. The CDR3 DNA reads as TGTGCCAGCAGCCGCACCATTTCCACTAGCGGGAGGGGCACCGGGGAGCTGTTTTTT.

This chain joins TRBV4-3 and TRBJ2-5; possible D gene TRBD2, 6 bases. TRBJ2-7 explains the end of the DNA better; the J call may be wrong. The CDR3 contains 15 residues. CDR1 is LGHNA, CDR2 YSLEER, per germline. The CDR3 loop reads CASSQDRGIPYEQYF. DNA of the CDR3: TGCGCCAGCAGCCAAGATCGGGGGATTCCCTACGAGCAGTACTTC.

This chain joins TRBV28 and TRBJ2-7, with D perhaps TRBD1 (5 bases). This CDR3 contains 13 residues. The V end lost 3 bases, the J end lost 5 bases, and 11 bases lay between the germline ends. The germline gives CDR1 MDHEN, CDR2 SYDVKM. Written as DNA, the CDR3 is TGTGCCAGCAGTTTGGGTCTAGGGGACGAGCAGTACTTC. Its translation is CASSLGLGDEQYF. Full variable domain (remainder filled in from reference TRBV28 and TRBJ2-7): DVKVTQSSRYLVKRTGEKVFLECVQDMDHENMFWYRQDPGLGLRLIYFSYDVKMKEKGDIPEGYSVSREKKERFSLILESASTNQTSMYLCASSLGLGDEQYFGPGTRLTVT.

The chain is built from TRBV15 and TRBJ2-3; D might be TRBD2 (6 bases). Germline V gene data show CDR1 as LNHNV and CDR2 as YYDKDF (reference sequence). Trimming pared 0 bases from V and 9 bases from J, leaving 16 bases between. This CDR3 comprises 15 residues. The CDR3 coding sequence is TGTGCCACCAGCAGAGACGTTACTAGCACACAGACGCAGTATTTT. This gives the protein CATSRDVTSTQTQYF.

This clone was detected a few times. The chain uses TRBV5-1 and TRBJ2-1, with 8 nucleotides matching TRBD2. V was clipped by 0 bases and J by 8 bases; unmatched bases: 10. Per germline, CDR1 SGHRS and CDR2 YFSETQ. The CDR3 runs to 16 residues. The CDR3 loop is CASSLATAGGWDEQFF. CDR3 nucleotides: TGCGCCAGCAGCTTGGCCACGGCGGGAGGTTGGGATGAGCAGTTCTTC.